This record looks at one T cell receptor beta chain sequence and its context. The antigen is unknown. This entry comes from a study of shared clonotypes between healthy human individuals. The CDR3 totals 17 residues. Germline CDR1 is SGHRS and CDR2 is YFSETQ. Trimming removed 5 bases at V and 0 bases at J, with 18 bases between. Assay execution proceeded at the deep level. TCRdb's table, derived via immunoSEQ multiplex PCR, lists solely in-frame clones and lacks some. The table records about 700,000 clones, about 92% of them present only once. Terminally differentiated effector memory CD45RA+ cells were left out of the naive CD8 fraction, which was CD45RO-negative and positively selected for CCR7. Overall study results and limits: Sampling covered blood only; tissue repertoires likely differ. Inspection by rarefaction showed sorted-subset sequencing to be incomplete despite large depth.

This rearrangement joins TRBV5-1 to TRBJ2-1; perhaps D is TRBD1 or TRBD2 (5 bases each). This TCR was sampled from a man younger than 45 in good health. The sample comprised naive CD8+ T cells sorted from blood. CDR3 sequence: CASSSEGSFLSYNEQFF. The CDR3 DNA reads TGCGCCAGCAGTTCCGAGGGGAGCTTCCTCTCCTACAATGAGCAGTTCTTC.